This T cell receptor (beta chain) was found in a study of T cells expressing NK-cell markers. Study-level information: Obtained from sorted CD3+CD56+NKG2C+, CD3+CD56+NKG2C- and CD3+CD56-NKG2C+ T cells were the TCR beta repertoires. One of eight sequenced donors was HCMV-seronegative; the other seven were seropositive.

Study-wide results and limits: The dominant NKG2C+ clonotypes represented about 1.0-8% of CD8+ T cells in about six donors.

TCRdb reanalyzed the 5' RACE reads and collapses them to one entry per CDR3 protein, without DNA. The repertoire table contains over 200,000 distinct CDR3 sequences. Germline V gene data show CDR1 as DFQATT and CDR2 as SNEGSKA (reference sequence). The CDR3 has 16 residues. Details on this clonotype: Its target is not known.

The sequence was collected from a man between 18 and 35 years old in good health. The sample comprised blood T cells: a sorted CD56 or NKG2C T cell subset, CD4+ or CD8+ T cells, or bulk PBMC T cells (not recorded which). J is TRBJ1-1 and V is TRBV20-1; without DNA, the TCRdb call of TRBD1 cannot be checked. Here the CDR3 reads CSARLGQGGLNTEAFF.